This T cell receptor (beta chain) was captured in a study of graft-versus-host responses after intestinal transplantation. The wider study: Recipients across the board were started on anti-thymocyte globulin induction, then kept on tacrolimus and steroids for about three years. General study results and limits: Declining HvG levels early post-transplant were linked to peak circulating GvH clone levels.

A note on this clone: What it binds is unknown.

Only in-frame clones appear in the TCRdb table, and some are missing; sequencing was by immunoSEQ multiplex PCR. This sample has fewer than 50,000 clones, with about four fifths found just once. The sequencing used unstimulated CD4+ T cells sorted from spleen or lymph node cells, collected before transplant. The sequence was collected from a human donor who was the organ donor for an intestinal transplant.

CDR3 DNA: TGTGCCAGCAGCCACCGGGACAGGGGTCAGTACGAGCAGTACTTC. Translating gives CASSHRDRGQYEQYF. J is TRBJ2-7 and V is TRBV7-2; 10 bases align to TRBD1. Germline V gene lookup returns CDR1 SGHTA and CDR2 FQGNSA. Trimming cost V 5 bases and J 4 bases; bases outside gene matches: 8. CDR3 length: 15 amino acids.